These 8 T cell receptor beta chains were sequenced from one sample in a study of T cell responses to AZD1222 COVID-19 vaccine. Produced via immunoSEQ multiplex PCR; TCRdb's table is partial and in-frame only. There are about 120,000 clones in the sample; approximately 90% occur only once, and roughly 7% lies in the top ten. Sample: peripheral blood, taken 28 days after the second AZD1222 dose. These receptors all come from an adult who received the AZD1222 COVID-19 vaccine.

The rearrangement uses TRBV9 and TRBJ2-3; D tentatively reads TRBD1 or TRBD2 (7 bases each). Trimming stripped 3 bases from V and 4 bases from J, with 12 bases between. Looked up from germline, CDR1 is SGDLS and CDR2 is YYNGEE. CDR3 length equals 14 residues. CDR3 sequence (DNA): TGTGCCAGCAGCGAGGGGAGGGGGCCAGATACGCAGTATTTT. It codes for CASSEGRGPDTQYF.

V usage is TRBV3-1 (or the pseudogene TRBV3-2) and J usage is TRBJ2-5; D is possibly TRBD2 (6 bases). The V end was cut by 3 bases, the J end by 2 bases, with 7 bases between. The CDR3 consists of 13 residues. The germline V gene has CDR1 LGHDT and CDR2 YNNKEL (reference sequence). The CDR3 spells CASSQTSQETQYF. The CDR3 region has the DNA TGTGCCAGCAGCCAGACTAGTCAAGAGACCCAGTACTTC.

The gene calls are TRBV7-9 and TRBJ2-1; D is tentatively TRBD1 or TRBD2 (5 bases each). V was cut by 2 bases and J by 0 bases, with 8 bases left in between. CDR1 and CDR2 (germline): SEHNR, FQNEAQ (reference sequence). The CDR3 totals 15 residues. The CDR3 DNA reads TGTGCCAGCAGCTTAAGGGACGGCTCCTACAATGAGCAGTTCTTC. This translates into CASSLRDGSYNEQFF.

The chain has TRBV11-3 and TRBJ1-6, with D perhaps matching TRBD1 (5 bases). The CDR3 consists of 14 residues. CDR1 and CDR2 from the germline V gene are SGHNT and YENEEA. V lost 4 bases to trimming and J lost 8 bases, with 12 bases between them. The CDR3 DNA is TGTGCCAGCAGCTCCCGACAGAGGCATTCACCCCTCCACTTT. It is translated as CASSSRQRHSPLHF.

Written as DNA, the CDR3 is TGTGCCAGCAGCAAATCCGTCACGAGGACGATCAGATTGGATACGCAGTATTTT. Translated, it gives CASSKSVTRTIRLDTQYF. This rearrangement joins TRBV21-1 to TRBJ2-3. TRBV21-1 is a recognized pseudogene. The length of the CDR3 is 18 residues.

This chain joins TRBV2 and TRBJ1-3, with no clear D. Trimming took off 6 bases at V and 1 base at J, with 13 bases between the two ends. Germline V gene lookup returns CDR1 SNHLY and CDR2 FYNNEI. The CDR3 covers 15 residues. CDR3 protein: CASSPTAASGNTIYF. CDR3 bases: TGTGCCAGCAGCCCTACTGCCGCATCTGGAAACACCATATATTTT.

The CDR3 DNA sequence: TGTGCCAGCAGTTTAACTCAGGGGAACATTCAGTACTTC. The encoded protein is CASSLTQGNIQYF. The J gene is TRBJ2-4, the V gene TRBV12-3 or TRBV12-4; weak D call: TRBD1 (6 bases). V was shortened by 2 bases and J by 7 bases, with 9 bases between the two germline ends. The length of the CDR3 is 13 residues.

V and J are TRBV6-2 or TRBV6-3 and TRBJ2-1; TRBD2 agrees at 14 bases. V dropped 6 bases and J dropped 4; count of bases not matched to a gene: 5. Germline V lookup: CDR1 MNHEY, CDR2 SVGEGT. The CDR3 loop spans 16 amino acids. The CDR3: CASSWTSGRSYNEQFF. DNA of the CDR3: TGTGCCAGCAGCTGGACTAGCGGGAGGTCTTACAATGAGCAGTTCTTC.